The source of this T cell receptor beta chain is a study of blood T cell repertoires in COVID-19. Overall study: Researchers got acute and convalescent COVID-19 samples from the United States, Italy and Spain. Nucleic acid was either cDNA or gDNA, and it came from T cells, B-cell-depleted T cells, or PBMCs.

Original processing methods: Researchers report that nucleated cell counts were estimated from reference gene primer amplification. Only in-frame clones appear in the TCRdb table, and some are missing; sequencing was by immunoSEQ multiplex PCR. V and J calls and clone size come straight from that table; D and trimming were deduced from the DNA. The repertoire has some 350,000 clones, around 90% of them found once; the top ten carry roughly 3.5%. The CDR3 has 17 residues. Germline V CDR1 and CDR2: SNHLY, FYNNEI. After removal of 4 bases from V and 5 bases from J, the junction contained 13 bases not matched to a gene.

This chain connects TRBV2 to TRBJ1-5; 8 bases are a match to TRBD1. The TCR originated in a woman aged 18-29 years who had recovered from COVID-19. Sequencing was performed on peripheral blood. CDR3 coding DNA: TGTGCCAGCAGTGGGACAGGGATTCCCAGGGGGTATCAGCCCCAGCATTTT. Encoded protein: CASSGTGIPRGYQPQHF.